This note documents a single T cell receptor beta chain sequence. Its antigen is not identified. The data belong to a study of OX40 agonist ivuxolimab in advanced cancers. Study in general: Patients with prior anti-PD-1, anti-PD-L1 or anti-CTLA-4 therapy were eligible; less than 50% had some.

Regarding the study as a whole: Antigen targets of the expanded peripheral T cells went undetermined.

Trimming shortened V by 3 bases and J by 0 bases, and 17 bases separated the two germline ends. The V gene's germline CDR1 is LNHNV and CDR2 YYDKDF (reference sequence). CDR3 length equals 17 residues. Profiling relied on immunoSEQ multiplex PCR, and the TCRdb table lists in-frame clones only, not all of them. The table lists fewer than 95,000 clones, around 84% of them singletons. The sample was CD4+ or CD8+ T cells sorted from blood, taken in a trial of the OX40 agonist ivuxolimab. J is TRBJ1-1 and V is TRBV15; weak D call: TRBD1 (6 bases). This clonotype was obtained from an adult with an advanced solid tumor such as melanoma, head and neck, liver or kidney cancer. In DNA, the CDR3 is TGTGCCACCAGCAGGGGACACCGGCTGAGACTGAACACTGAAGCTTTCTTT. Translating it yields CATSRGHRLRLNTEAFF.